The 9 T cell receptor beta chains presented below share a single source sample, sequenced in a study of T cells in Graves' hyperthyroidism and ophthalmopathy. What was amplified from RNA transcripts were TCR beta CDR3 regions. The HTBI primer set was used in a first-round RT-PCR of the TCR CDR3. TCRdb re-analysed the multiplex PCR reads in MiXCR, keeping a single row per CDR3 protein. Here the sample spans about 160,000 distinct CDR3 sequences, about 9.4% being singletons. Input material: blood. The receptors were sampled from a young woman with Graves' hyperthyroidism that later progressed to Graves' ophthalmopathy.

This clonotype was observed at least ten times. The chain recombines TRBV24-1 with TRBJ2-2; a weak D match, TRBD1 (6 bases). This CDR3 has 18 amino acids. The V and J ends lost 4 bases and 4 bases respectively, with 21 bases between them. Germline CDR1 and CDR2: KGHDR and SFDVKD. Here the CDR3 DNA reads TGTGCCACCAGTGACCATGCAGGGCAGGGACAACTCACCGGGGAGCTGTTTTTT. It translates to CATSDHAGQGQLTGELFF.

In this sample, this clonotype turned up many times. The V and J genes are TRBV11-2 and TRBJ2-1, with D possibly being TRBD1 (6 bases). Deletions cut 5 bases from V and 6 bases from J, with 11 bases between. This CDR3 comprises 13 residues. Germline loops: CDR1 SGHAT, CDR2 FQNNGV. For the CDR3, the DNA is TGTGCCAGCAGCGAAAGGGGGTTCAATGAGCAGTTCTTC. It is translated as CASSERGFNEQFF.

In this sample, this clonotype turned up many times. This chain uses TRBV11-2 with TRBJ1-2; 8 positions agree with TRBD1. The CDR3 covers 18 residues. V dropped 1 base and J dropped 3; count of bases not matched to a gene: 13. From germline, CDR1 is SGHAT and CDR2 FQNNGV. CDR3 region: CASSLVLGRTGIDYGYTF. As DNA, the CDR3 is TGTGCCAGCAGCTTAGTCCTCGGGAGGACAGGGATTGACTATGGCTACACCTTC.

This chain connects TRBV14 to TRBJ2-3; D perhaps matches TRBD2 (5 bases). The CDR3 totals 16 residues. Germline values: CDR1 SGHDN, CDR2 FVKESK. V was shortened by 4 bases and J by 4 bases, with 18 bases between the two germline ends. CDR3 sequence (DNA): TGTGCCAGCAGCCGGCCTGGCCTGGTGGGAGCAGATACGCAGTATTTT. Amino acid sequence: CASSRPGLVGADTQYF.

This clonotype was recorded a few times. The chain combines TRBV6-5 with TRBJ2-6, with D tentatively TRBD1 (5 bases). The CDR3 loop spans 17 amino acids. CDR1 and CDR2 (germline): MNHEY, SVGAGI. Trimming cost V 0 bases and J 0 bases, with 9 bases left between them. CDR3 nucleotide sequence: TGTGCCAGCAGTTACTCGACAGCCCTCTCTGGGGCCAACGTCCTGACTTTC. This codes for CASSYSTALSGANVLTF.

CDR3 sequence reads: CASSSVGTAEVAKNIQYF. The CDR3 region has the DNA TGTGCCAGTAGTAGTGTGGGGACAGCTGAGGTAGCCAAAAACATTCAGTACTTC. The gene calls are TRBV19 and TRBJ2-4, with 7 bases aligning to TRBD1. This CDR3 comprises 18 residues. V lost 4 bases and J lost 0; bases outside the gene matches: 12. Germline CDR1 reads LNHDA; CDR2 reads SQIVND (reference sequence).

V is TRBV20-1 and J is TRBJ2-5; 10 bases line up with TRBD2. The CDR3 sequence is 13 residues long. Per germline, CDR1 DFQATT and CDR2 SNEGSKA (reference sequence). The CDR3 loop is CTIPGLAQETQYF. CDR3 bases: TGCACGATACCGGGACTAGCGCAGGAGACCCAGTACTTC.

This rearrangement joins TRBV11-1 to TRBJ2-1, with TRBD2 identical over 7 bases. The germline CDR1 and CDR2 sequences are SGHAT and FQDESV (reference sequence). V was pared by 5 bases and J by 11 bases, with 30 bases of the junction left unmatched. The CDR3 totals 20 residues. CDR3 sequence: CASSPGARLAEISEGNKQFF. The CDR3 DNA reads as TGTGCCAGCAGCCCCGGGGCTCGGCTAGCGGAAATCAGTGAGGGAAATAAGCAGTTCTTC.

This clonotype was recorded many times. This sequence joins TRBV28 and TRBJ2-5; 8 bases align to TRBD2. The CDR3 has 14 amino acids. V trimming: 7 bases; J trimming: 1 base; junction bases outside the gene matches: 5. Germline CDR1 is MDHEN and CDR2 is SYDVKM. CDR3 sequence reads: CASTGRGAQETQYF. The CDR3 DNA reads TGTGCCAGCACGGGGCGGGGGGCCCAAGAGACCCAGTACTTC.